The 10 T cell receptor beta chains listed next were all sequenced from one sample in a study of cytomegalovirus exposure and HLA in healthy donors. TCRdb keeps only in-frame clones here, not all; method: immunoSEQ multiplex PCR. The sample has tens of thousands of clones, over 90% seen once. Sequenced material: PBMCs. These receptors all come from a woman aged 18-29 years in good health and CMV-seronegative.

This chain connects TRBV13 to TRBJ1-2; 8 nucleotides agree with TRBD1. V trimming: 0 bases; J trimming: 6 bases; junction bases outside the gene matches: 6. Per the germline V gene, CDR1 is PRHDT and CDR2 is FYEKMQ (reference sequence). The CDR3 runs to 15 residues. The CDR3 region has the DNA TGTGCCAGCAGCTTAGGGACAGGGGAAGGGGATGGCTACACCTTC. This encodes CASSLGTGEGDGYTF.

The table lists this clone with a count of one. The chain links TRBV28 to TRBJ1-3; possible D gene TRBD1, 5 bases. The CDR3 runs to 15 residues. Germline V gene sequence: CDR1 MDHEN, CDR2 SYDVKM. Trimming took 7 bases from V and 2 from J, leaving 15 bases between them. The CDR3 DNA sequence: TGTGCCAGCATGATTCAGGGTACGGCTGGAAACACCATATATTTT. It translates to CASMIQGTAGNTIYF.

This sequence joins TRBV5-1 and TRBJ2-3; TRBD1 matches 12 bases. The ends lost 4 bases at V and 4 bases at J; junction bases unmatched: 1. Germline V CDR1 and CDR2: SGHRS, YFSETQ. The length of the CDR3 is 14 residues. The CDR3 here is CASSGTGGADTQYF. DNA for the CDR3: TGCGCCAGCAGCGGGACAGGGGGCGCAGATACGCAGTATTTT.

CDR3: CASSPLGSTVNTEAFF. The CDR3 DNA reads as TGTGCCAGCAGCCCCCTAGGGTCGACAGTGAACACTGAAGCTTTCTTT. The chain recombines TRBV7-9 with TRBJ1-1, with D perhaps TRBD1 (5 bases). Germline values: CDR1 SEHNR, CDR2 FQNEAQ (reference sequence). This CDR3 comprises 16 residues. V dropped 5 bases and J dropped 0 bases, with 16 bases sitting between them.

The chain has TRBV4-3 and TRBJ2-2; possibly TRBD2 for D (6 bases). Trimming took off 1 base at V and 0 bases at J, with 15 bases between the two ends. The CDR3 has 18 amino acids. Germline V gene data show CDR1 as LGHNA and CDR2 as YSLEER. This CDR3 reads CASSQGAAGSANTGELFF. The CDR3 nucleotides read TGCGCCAGCAGCCAAGGGGCGGCGGGATCGGCGAACACCGGGGAGCTGTTTTTT.

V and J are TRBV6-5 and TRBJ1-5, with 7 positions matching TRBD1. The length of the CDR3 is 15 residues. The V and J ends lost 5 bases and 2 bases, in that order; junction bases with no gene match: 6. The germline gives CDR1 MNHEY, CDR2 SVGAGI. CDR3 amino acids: CASSQGGEGNQPQHF. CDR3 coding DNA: TGTGCCAGCAGTCAAGGGGGCGAGGGCAATCAGCCCCAGCATTTT.

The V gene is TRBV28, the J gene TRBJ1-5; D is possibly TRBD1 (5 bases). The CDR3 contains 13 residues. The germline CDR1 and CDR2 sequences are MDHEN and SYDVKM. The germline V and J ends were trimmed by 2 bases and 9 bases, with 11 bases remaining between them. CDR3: CASSLQGGRPQHF. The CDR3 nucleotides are TGTGCCAGCAGTTTACAGGGAGGAAGGCCCCAGCATTTT.

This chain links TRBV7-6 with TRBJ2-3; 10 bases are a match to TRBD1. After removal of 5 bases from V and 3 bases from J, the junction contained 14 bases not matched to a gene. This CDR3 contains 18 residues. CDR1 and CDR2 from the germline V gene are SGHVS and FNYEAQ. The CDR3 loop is CASSPPRQGALRTDTQYF. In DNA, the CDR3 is TGTGCCAGCAGCCCCCCCAGACAGGGGGCCCTACGGACAGATACGCAGTATTTT.

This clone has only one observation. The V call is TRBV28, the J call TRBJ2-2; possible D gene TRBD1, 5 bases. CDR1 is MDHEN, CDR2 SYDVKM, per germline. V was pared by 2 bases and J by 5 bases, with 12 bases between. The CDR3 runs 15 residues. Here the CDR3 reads CASSLKRGGTGELFF. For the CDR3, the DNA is TGTGCCAGCAGTTTAAAAAGGGGTGGTACCGGGGAGCTGTTTTTT. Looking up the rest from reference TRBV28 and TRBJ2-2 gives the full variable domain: DVKVTQSSRYLVKRTGEKVFLECVQDMDHENMFWYRQDPGLGLRLIYFSYDVKMKEKGDIPEGYSVSREKKERFSLILESASTNQTSMYLCASSLKRGGTGELFFGEGSRLTVL.

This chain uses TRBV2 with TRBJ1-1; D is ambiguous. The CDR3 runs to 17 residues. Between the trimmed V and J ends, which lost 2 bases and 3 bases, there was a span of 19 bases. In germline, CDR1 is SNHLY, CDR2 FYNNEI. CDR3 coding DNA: TGTGCCAGCAGTGAATTTAGGGAGACTCAGAGAGACACTGAAGCTTTCTTT. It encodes CASSEFRETQRDTEAFF.